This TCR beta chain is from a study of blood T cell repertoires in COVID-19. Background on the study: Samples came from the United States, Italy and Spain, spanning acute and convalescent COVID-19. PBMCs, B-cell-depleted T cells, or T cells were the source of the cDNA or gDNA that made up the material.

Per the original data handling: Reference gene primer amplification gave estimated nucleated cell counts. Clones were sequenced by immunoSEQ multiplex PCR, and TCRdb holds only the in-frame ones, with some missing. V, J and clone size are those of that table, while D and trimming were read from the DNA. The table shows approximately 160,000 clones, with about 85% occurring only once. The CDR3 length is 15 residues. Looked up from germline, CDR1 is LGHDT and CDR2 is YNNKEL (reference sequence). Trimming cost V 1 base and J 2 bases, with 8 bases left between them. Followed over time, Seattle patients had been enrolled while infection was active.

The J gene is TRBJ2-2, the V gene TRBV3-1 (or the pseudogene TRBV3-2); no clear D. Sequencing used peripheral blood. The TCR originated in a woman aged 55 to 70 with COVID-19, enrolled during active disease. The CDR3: CASSQGNTNTGELFF. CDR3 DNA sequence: TGTGCCAGCAGCCAAGGAAACACCAACACCGGGGAGCTGTTTTTT.